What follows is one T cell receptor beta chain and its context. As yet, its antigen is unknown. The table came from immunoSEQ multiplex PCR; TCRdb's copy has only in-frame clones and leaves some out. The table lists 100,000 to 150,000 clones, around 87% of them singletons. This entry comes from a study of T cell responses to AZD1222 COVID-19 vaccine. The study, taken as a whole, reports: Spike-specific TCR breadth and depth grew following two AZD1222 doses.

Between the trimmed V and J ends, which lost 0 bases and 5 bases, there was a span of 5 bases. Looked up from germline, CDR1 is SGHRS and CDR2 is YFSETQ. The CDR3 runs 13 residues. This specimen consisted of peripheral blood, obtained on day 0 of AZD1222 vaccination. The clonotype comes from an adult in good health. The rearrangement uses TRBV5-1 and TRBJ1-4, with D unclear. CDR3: CASSLAVNEKLFF. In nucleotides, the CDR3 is TGCGCCAGCAGCTTGGCGGTAAATGAAAAACTGTTTTTT.